These 6 T cell receptor beta chains came from one sample sequenced in a study of radiotherapy plus CTLA-4 blockade in lung cancer (dated by TCRdb to the late 2010s). Library preparation employed the immunoSEQ multiplex PCR assay. TCRdb holds this immuneACCESS table with in-frame rearrangements only. Some clones are missing; in checked studies, unresolved V genes explain under half, and the rest has no known cause. The sample records about 110,000 clones, more than 75% of which are singletons. The ten largest clones add up to less than 2.5% of the sample. The sequences come from peripheral blood, collected from a patient treated with radiotherapy plus ipilimumab. The receptor set was obtained from a human donor with non-small cell lung cancer that progressed on radiotherapy plus ipilimumab. Some clones in this sample may be carry-over from other donors' samples.

The chain uses TRBV10-1 and TRBJ2-7; D perhaps matches TRBD2 (6 bases). V dropped 11 bases and J dropped 7 bases, with 18 bases sitting between them. The length of the CDR3 is 12 residues. Germline V gene sequence: CDR1 WNHNN, CDR2 SYGVQD (reference sequence). The CDR3 nucleotides are TGCGCCCCCATATCGGGGGATGGAGAGCAGTACTTC. Amino acid sequence: CAPISGDGEQYF.

This clone was recorded once. CDR3 sequence reads: CASSLLSNTEAFF. The CDR3 nucleotides are TGTGCCAGCAGCTTGCTATCGAACACTGAAGCTTTCTTT. The V call is TRBV5-4, the J call TRBJ1-1; D ambiguous. Looked up from germline, CDR1 is SGHNT and CDR2 is YYREEE (reference sequence). Trimming took 1 base from V and 1 from J, leaving 5 bases between them. The CDR3 covers 13 residues.

The gene calls are TRBV5-6 and TRBJ1-2, with D tentatively TRBD1 (6 bases). Germline CDR1 reads SGHDT; CDR2 reads YYEEEE. Trimming removed 6 bases at V and 5 bases at J, with 23 bases between. CDR3 size: 16 residues. The CDR3 nucleotides are TGTGCCAGCAAAACCCTACAGGGTACTATTAATTATGGCTACACCTTC. Translation: CASKTLQGTINYGYTF.

The chain recombines TRBV19 with TRBJ2-1, with TRBD1 identical over 7 bases. V was clipped by 10 bases and J by 0 bases; unmatched bases: 6. The germline CDR1 and CDR2 sequences are LNHDA and SQIVND (reference sequence). There are 14 residues in the CDR3. CDR3: CATSDRSSYNEQFF. In DNA form, the CDR3 reads TGTGCCACCTCGGACAGGAGCTCCTACAATGAGCAGTTCTTC.

The chain joins TRBV20-1 to TRBJ1-2; D ambiguous. The CDR3 loop spans 10 amino acids. Trimming removed 3 bases at V and 8 bases at J, with 7 bases between. Germline V gives CDR1 DFQATT, CDR2 SNEGSKA (reference sequence). This CDR3 is CSASLRGYTF. CDR3 DNA: TGCAGTGCTAGTCTCCGGGGCTACACCTTC.

The CDR3 loop reads CASSLPTRWTDTQYF. CDR3 nucleotide sequence: TGTGCCAGCAGCTTGCCGACCAGGTGGACAGATACGCAGTATTTT. This chain joins TRBV5-6 and TRBJ2-3; D call uncertain. Trimming took off 1 base at V and 3 bases at J, with 12 bases between the two ends. The CDR3 sequence is 15 residues long. Germline V gene data show CDR1 as SGHDT and CDR2 as YYEEEE.